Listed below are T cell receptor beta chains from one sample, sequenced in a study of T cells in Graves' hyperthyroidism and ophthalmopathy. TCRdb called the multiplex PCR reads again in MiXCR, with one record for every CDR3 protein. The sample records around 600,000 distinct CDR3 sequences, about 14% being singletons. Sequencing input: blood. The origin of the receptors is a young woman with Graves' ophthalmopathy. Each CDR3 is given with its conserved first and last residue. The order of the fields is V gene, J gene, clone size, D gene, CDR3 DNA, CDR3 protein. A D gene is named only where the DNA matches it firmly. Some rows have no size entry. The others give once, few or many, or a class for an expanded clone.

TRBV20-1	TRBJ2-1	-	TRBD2	TGCAGTGCTAGAGGAGCCACCCGTAGGGGACTAGGCCCCCTGAGCTCCTACAATGAGCAGTTCTTC	CSARGATRRGLGPLSSYNEQFF
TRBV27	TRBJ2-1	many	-	TGTGCCAGCGCCCCGTGGGGGCGAAGGAGGGGTGAGCAGTTCTTC	CASAPWGRRRGEQFF
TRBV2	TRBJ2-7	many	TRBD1	TGTGCCTGGCTGGGAACCCAGGGACAGATACCCTACGAGCAGTACTTC	CAWLGTQGQIPYEQYF
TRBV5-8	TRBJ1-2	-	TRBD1	TGTGCCAGCAGCTCCCCGGACAGGGCCTGGTATGGCTACACCTTC	CASSSPDRAWYGYTF
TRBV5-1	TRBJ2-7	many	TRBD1	TGCGCCAGCAGCCTGAGGCCGGACAGGGGGTCCTACGAGCAGTACTTC	CASSLRPDRGSYEQYF
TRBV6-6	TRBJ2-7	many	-	TGTGCCAGCAGTTACACCCTGGGCAGGGGATACGAGCAGTACTTC	CASSYTLGRGYEQYF
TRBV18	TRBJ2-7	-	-	TGTGCCAGCTCACCAAACACGCAGAGTTTCGTGGGTGAGCAGTACTTC	CASSPNTQSFVGEQYF
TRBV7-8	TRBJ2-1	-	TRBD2	TGTGCCAGCAGCTTTGGGACTAGCGGGGGGATTGTGGATGAGCAGTTCTTC	CASSFGTSGGIVDEQFF
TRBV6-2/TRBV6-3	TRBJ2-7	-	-	TGTGCCAGCTCACCCTTATTTCTACAGGACGCCTACGAGCAGTACTTC	CASSPLFLQDAYEQYF
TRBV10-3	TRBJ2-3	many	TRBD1	TGTGCCATCACACCGGGACAGGGAACCTCTAGCACAGATACGCAGTATTTT	CAITPGQGTSSTDTQYF
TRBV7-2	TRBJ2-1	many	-	TGTGCCAGCAGCATGACAGATTACAATGAGCAGTTCTTC	CASSMTDYNEQFF
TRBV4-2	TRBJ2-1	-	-	TGTGCCAGCAGCCAAGAGCCGGGGGAATCCTACAATGAGCAGTTCTTC	CASSQEPGESYNEQFF
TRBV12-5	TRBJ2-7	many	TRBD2	TGTGCTAGTGGTTTGGTAAAAAGGCTAGCGGGGACCTACGAGCAGTACTTC	CASGLVKRLAGTYEQYF
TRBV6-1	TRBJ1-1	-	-	TGTGCCAGCGCCCTCCAACCGGGTACTGAAGCTTTCTTT	CASALQPGTEAFF
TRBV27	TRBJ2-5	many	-	TGTGCCAGCAGGCAGGCGGCCAGCGGAGGCGTGGAGACCCAGTACTTC	CASRQAASGGVETQYF
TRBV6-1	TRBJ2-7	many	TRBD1	TGTGCCAGCACTAGAGACAGGGGGCTTCTCTACGAGCAGTACTTC	CASTRDRGLLYEQYF
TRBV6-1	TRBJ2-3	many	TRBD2	TGTGCCAGCAGTGAAAGGGGCCTAGCGGAGATCACAGATACGCAGTATTTT	CASSERGLAEITDTQYF
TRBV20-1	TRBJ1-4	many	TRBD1	TGCAGTGCTAGAGGACAGGGGGCAACTAATGAAAAACTGTTTTTT	CSARGQGATNEKLFF
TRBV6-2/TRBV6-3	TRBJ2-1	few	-	TGTGCCAGCGGATACGCCCTCAAGCAGTTCTTC	CASGYALKQFF
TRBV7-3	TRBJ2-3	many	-	TGTGCCAGCAGCCCTCAAGGGTCCACTAAGGATACGCAGTATTTT	CASSPQGSTKDTQYF
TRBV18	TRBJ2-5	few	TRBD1	TGTGCCAGCTCACCTGGTTTACAGGGGGAAGAGACCCAGTACTTC	CASSPGLQGEETQYF
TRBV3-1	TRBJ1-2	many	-	TGTGCCAGCAGCCGATCCCCTCTTGGAGGGAACTATGGCTACACCTTC	CASSRSPLGGNYGYTF
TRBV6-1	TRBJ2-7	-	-	TGTGCCAGCGACAACTTGAGGGAGCAGTACTTC	CASDNLREQYF
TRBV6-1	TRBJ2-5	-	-	TGTGCCAGCAGGGGGTTCACGTGGACTAATCACCAAGAGACCCAGTACTTC	CASRGFTWTNHQETQYF
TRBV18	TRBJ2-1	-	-	TGTGCCAGCTCACCACCTTCCAGGGTCTTCTACAATGAGCAGTTCTTC	CASSPPSRVFYNEQFF
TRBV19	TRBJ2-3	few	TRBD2	TGTGCCAGTAGCCCAGGACTAGCGGGATCTTCTAGGTTCACAGATACGCAGTATTTT	CASSPGLAGSSRFTDTQYF
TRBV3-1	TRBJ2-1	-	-	TGTGCCAGCAGCCAAGATAGTAGCGGCTGGAGGAATGAGCAGTTCTTC	CASSQDSSGWRNEQFF
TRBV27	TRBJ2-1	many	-	TGTGCCAGCAGTCGGGCCCTAAACTCCTACAATGAGCAGTTCTTC	CASSRALNSYNEQFF
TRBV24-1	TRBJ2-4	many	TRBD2	TGTGCCCCCCTCACCGGGACTAGGATGGCGTGTAGAGTGGCCAAAAACATTCAGTACTTC	CAPLTGTRMACRVAKNIQYF
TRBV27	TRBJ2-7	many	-	TGTGCCAGCAGGGGCAACTCCTACGAGCAGTACTTC	CASRGNSYEQYF
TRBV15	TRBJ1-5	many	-	TGTGCCACCAGACAGGGAAATCAGCCCCAGCATTTT	CATRQGNQPQHF
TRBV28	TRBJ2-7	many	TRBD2	TGTGCCAGCAGTTTCAACCTAGCGGGAGGGCCGTACCGACATCAGCAACCCTACGAGCAGTACTTC	CASSFNLAGGPYRHQQPYEQYF
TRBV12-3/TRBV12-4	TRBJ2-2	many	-	TGTGCCAGCAGTTTAGGGCAGACGGACACCGGGGAGCTGTTTTTT	CASSLGQTDTGELFF
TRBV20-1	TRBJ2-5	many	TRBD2	TGCAGTGCTAGGGGGACTAGTTACCAAGAGACCCAGTACTTC	CSARGTSYQETQYF
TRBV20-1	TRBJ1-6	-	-	TGCAGTGCTAGAGATTTTCTGGATGATGGCTCCTATAATTCACCCCTCCACTTT	CSARDFLDDGSYNSPLHF
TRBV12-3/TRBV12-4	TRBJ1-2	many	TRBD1	TGTGCCAGCAGTCCTAGTTCCAGGGGGAGGGGCTATGGCTACACCTTC	CASSPSSRGRGYGYTF
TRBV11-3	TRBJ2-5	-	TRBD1	TGTGCCAGCAGACAGGGGGAAAAGACCCAGTACTTC	CASRQGEKTQYF
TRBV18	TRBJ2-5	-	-	TGTGCCAGCTCCCCTCGAGAAGGGGCAGGTGAGACCCAGTACTTC	CASSPREGAGETQYF
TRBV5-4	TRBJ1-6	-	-	TGTGCCGGGCAGCTGAGCTGGGGTAGCGATTCACCCCTCCACTTT	CAGQLSWGSDSPLHF
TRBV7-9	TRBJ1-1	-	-	TGTGCCAGCAGCTTAGGGCCGAGATTGAACACTGAAGCTTTCTTT	CASSLGPRLNTEAFF
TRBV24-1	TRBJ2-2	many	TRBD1	TGTGCCACGACCGACAGGGGTACGAACACCGGGGAGCTGTTTTTT	CATTDRGTNTGELFF
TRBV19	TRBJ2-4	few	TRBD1	TGTGCCAGTAGGGACAGGCCCACTTTAGCCAAAAACATTCAGTACTTC	CASRDRPTLAKNIQYF
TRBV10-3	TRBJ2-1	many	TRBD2	TGTGCCATCAGTGCGGGGGGGGACGGCCACAATGAGCAGTTCTTC	CAISAGGDGHNEQFF
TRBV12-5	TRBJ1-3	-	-	TGTGCTAGTGGTTTGGTTATGGCAGGGATCGAAAACACCATATATTTT	CASGLVMAGIENTIYF
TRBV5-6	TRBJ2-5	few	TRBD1	TGTGCCAGCAGCTCCGACAGGGGACCTCAAGAGACCCAGTACTTC	CASSSDRGPQETQYF
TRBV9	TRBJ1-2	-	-	TGTGCCAGCAGCGTCATTCCGGGATCCCGGGCCGACGATGGCTACACCTTC	CASSVIPGSRADDGYTF
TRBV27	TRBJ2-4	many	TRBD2	TGTGCCAGCAAGGATAGCGGGAGTTATGCCAAAAACATTCAGTACTTC	CASKDSGSYAKNIQYF
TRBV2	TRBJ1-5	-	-	TGTGCCAGCGGGCCCGACTCAGGGGGCAATCAGCCCCAGCATTTT	CASGPDSGGNQPQHF
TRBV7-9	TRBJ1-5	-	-	TGTGCCAGCAGCCCGAGTGCTTTGAGCAATCAGCCCCAGCATTTT	CASSPSALSNQPQHF
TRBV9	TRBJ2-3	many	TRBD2	TGTGCCAGCAGCGTGGGACTAGCGGGAGGGCCTGGCACAGATACGCAGTATTTT	CASSVGLAGGPGTDTQYF
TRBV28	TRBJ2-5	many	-	TGTGCCAGCAGTTTAACCCCGGAAGAGACCCAGTACTTC	CASSLTPEETQYF
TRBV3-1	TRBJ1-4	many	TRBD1	TGTGCCAGCAGCCACCTCGACAGGGGCGAAAAACTGTTTTTT	CASSHLDRGEKLFF
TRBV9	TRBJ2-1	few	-	TGTGCCAGCAGCGGGATAATCTACAATGAGCAGTTCTTC	CASSGIIYNEQFF